Reported below is one TCR beta chain. This sample stems from a study of T cells in Graves' hyperthyroidism and ophthalmopathy. Study information: It was at initial diagnosis, before any treatment, that peripheral blood was collected.

If no ophthalmopathy progression occurred within 18 months, Graves' hyperthyroidism was stable. RNA transcripts gave rise to amplified TCR beta CDR3 regions. A set of HTBI primers served as the primers for a first-round RT-PCR of the TCR CDR3. One entry per CDR3 protein results from TCRdb running MiXCR on the multiplex PCR reads. The data show under 350,000 distinct CDR3 sequences, 18% seen once. This CDR3 spans 15 amino acids. Germline V lookup: CDR1 SGHAT, CDR2 FQNNGV. J was trimmed by 9 bases and V by 5 bases; bases with no gene match: 5. The origin of this receptor is a woman between 50 and 59 years old with Graves' hyperthyroidism. Sequenced material: blood. The gene calls are TRBV11-2 and TRBJ2-1; 15 bases map to TRBD2. The CDR3 nucleotides are TGTGCCAGCAGCCCCGGGACTAGCGGGAGGTCTGAGCAGTTCTTC. Its protein product is CASSPGTSGRSEQFF.